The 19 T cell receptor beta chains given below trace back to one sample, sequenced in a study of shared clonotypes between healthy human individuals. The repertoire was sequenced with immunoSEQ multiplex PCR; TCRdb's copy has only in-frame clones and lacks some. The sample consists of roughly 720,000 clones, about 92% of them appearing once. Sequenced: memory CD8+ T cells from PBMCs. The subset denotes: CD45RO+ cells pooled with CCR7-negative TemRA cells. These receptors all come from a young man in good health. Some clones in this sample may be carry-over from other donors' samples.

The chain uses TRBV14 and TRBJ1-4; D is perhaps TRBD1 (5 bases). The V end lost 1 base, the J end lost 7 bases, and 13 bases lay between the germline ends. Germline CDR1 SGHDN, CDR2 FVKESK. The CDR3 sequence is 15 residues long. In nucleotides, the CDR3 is TGTGCCAGCAGCCAAGTTAAGGGGCTCGGTGAAAAACTGTTTTTT. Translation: CASSQVKGLGEKLFF. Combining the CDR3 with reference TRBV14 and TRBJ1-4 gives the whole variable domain EAGVTQFPSHSVIEKGQTVTLRCDPISGHDNLYWYRRVMGKEIKFLLHFVKESKQDESGMPNNRFLAERTGGTYSTLKVQPAELEDSGVYFCASSQVKGLGEKLFFGSGTQLSVL.

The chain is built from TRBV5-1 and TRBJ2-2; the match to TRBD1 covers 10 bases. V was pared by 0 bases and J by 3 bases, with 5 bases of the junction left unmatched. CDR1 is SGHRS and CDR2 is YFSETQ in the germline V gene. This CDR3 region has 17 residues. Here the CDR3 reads CASSLDGTGAYTGELFF. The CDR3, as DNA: TGCGCCAGCAGCTTGGACGGGACAGGGGCCTACACCGGGGAGCTGTTTTTT.

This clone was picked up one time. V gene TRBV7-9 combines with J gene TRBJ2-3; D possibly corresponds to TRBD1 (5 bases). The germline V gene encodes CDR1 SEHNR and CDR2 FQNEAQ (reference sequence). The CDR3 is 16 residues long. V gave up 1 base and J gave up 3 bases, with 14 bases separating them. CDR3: CASSLEGGAGTDTQYF. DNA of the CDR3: TGTGCCAGCAGCTTAGAAGGCGGAGCAGGGACAGATACGCAGTATTTT.

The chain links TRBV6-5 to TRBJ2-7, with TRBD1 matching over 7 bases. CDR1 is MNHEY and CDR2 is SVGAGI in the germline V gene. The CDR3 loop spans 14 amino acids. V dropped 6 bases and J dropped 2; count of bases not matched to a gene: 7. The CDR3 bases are TGTGCCAGCAGAGAGACAGGGTCTACCTACGAGCAGTACTTC. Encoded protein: CASRETGSTYEQYF.

The CDR3 reads CASSPSGTGFGYTF. The CDR3, as DNA: TGTGCCAGCAGCCCCTCCGGGACAGGTTTTGGCTACACCTTC. The chain employs TRBV7-9 and TRBJ1-2, with 8 bases matching TRBD1. Germline-derived CDR1 and CDR2 are SEHNR and FQNEAQ (reference sequence). The CDR3 is made up of 14 amino acids. The ends lost 5 bases at V and 7 bases at J; junction bases unmatched: 9.

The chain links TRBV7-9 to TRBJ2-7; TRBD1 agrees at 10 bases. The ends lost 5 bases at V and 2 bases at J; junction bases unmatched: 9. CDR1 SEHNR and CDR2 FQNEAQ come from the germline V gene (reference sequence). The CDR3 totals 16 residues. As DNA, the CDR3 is TGTGCCAGCAGCGCACGACAGGGGGCGAAGACCTACGAGCAGTACTTC. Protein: CASSARQGAKTYEQYF.

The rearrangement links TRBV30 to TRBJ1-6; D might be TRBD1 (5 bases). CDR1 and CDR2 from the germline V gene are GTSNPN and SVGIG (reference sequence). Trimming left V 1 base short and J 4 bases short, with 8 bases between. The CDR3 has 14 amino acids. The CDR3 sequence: CAWSERQYNSPLHF. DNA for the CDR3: TGTGCCTGGAGTGAAAGACAGTATAATTCACCCCTCCACTTT.

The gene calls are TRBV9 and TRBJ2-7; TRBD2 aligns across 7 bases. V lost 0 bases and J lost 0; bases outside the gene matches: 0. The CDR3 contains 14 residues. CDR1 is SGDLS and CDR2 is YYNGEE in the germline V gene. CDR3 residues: CASSVGDYSYEQYF. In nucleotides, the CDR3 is TGTGCCAGCAGCGTAGGGGACTACTCCTACGAGCAGTACTTC.

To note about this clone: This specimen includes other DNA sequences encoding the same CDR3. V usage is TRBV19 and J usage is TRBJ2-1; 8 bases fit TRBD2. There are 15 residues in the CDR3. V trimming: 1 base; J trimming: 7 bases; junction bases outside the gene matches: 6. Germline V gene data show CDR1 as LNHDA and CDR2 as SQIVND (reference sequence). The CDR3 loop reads CASSIGLAGGNEQFF. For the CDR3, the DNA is TGTGCCAGTAGTATAGGGCTAGCGGGTGGAAATGAGCAGTTCTTC.

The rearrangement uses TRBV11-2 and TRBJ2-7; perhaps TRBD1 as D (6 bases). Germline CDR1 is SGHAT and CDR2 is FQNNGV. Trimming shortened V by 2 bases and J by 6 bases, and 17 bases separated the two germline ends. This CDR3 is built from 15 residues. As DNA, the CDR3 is TGTGCCAGCAGCTTACGCCCAGGGGTCCTCTCCGAGCAGTACTTC. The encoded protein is CASSLRPGVLSEQYF.

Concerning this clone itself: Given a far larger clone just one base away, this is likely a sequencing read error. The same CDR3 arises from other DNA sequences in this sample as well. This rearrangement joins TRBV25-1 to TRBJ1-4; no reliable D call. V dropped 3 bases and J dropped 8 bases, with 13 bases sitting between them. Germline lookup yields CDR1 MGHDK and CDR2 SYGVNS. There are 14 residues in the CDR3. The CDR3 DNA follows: TGTGCCAGCAGTGACCCTGGTTTAAACGAAAAACTGTTTTTT. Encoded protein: CASSDPGLNEKLFF.

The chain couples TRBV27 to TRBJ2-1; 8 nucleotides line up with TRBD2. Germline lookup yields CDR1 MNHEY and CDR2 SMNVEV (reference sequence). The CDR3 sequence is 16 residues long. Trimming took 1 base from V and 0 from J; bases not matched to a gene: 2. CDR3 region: CASSLYAGGSYNEQFF. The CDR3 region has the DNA TGTGCCAGCAGTTTATACGCGGGAGGCTCCTACAATGAGCAGTTCTTC.

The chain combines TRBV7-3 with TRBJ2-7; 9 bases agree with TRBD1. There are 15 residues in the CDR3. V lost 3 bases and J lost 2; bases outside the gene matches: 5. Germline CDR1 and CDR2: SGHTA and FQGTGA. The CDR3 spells CASSLGTGFPYEQYF. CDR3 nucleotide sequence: TGTGCCAGCAGCTTGGGGACAGGGTTCCCCTACGAGCAGTACTTC.

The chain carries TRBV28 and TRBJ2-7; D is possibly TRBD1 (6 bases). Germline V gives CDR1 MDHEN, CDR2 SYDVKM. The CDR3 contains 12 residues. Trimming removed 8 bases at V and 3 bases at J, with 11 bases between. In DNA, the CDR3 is TGTGCCAGCCGGGACACTGGCTACGAGCAGTACTTC. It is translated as CASRDTGYEQYF.

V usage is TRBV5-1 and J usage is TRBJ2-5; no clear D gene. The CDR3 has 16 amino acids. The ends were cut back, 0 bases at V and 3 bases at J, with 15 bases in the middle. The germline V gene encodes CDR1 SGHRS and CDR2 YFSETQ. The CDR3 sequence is CASSLGVFRLKETQYF. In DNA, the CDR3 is TGCGCCAGCAGCTTGGGGGTGTTCCGACTTAAAGAGACCCAGTACTTC.

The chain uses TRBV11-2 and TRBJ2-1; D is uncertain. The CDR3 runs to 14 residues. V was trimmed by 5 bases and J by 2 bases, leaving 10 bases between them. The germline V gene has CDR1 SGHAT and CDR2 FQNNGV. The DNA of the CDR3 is TGTGCCAGCAGCGGGCGGACGACCTACAATGAGCAGTTCTTC. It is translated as CASSGRTTYNEQFF.

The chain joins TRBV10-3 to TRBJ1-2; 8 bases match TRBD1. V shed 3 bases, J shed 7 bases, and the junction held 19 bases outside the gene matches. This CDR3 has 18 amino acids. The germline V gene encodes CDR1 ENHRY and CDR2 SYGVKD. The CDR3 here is CAISDWVSWAQGACGYTF. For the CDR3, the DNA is TGTGCCATCAGTGATTGGGTTTCCTGGGCGCAGGGGGCCTGTGGCTACACCTTC.

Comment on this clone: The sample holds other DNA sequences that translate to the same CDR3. Here the CDR3 DNA reads TGTGCCAGCAGTTTAGGAACCGTCTCCTACGAGCAGTACTTC. This translates into CASSLGTVSYEQYF. The chain carries TRBV28 and TRBJ2-7; D unclear. CDR3 size: 14 residues. Trimming took off 2 bases at V and 0 bases at J, with 8 bases between the two ends. Germline V gene data show CDR1 as MDHEN and CDR2 as SYDVKM.

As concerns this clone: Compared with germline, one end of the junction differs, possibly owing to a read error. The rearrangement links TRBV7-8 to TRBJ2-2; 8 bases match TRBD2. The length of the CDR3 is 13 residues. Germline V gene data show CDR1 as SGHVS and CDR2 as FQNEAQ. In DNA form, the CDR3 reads TGTGCCAACAGCGGGAGCCACACCGGGGAGCTGTTTTTT. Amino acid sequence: CANSGSHTGELFF.